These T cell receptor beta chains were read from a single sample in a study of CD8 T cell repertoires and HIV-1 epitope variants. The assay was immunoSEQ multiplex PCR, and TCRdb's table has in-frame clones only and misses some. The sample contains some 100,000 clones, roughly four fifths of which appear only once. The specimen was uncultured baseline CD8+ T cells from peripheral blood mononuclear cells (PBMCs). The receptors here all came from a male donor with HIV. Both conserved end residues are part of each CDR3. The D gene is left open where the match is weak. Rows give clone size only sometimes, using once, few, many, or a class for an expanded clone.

CDR3 protein: CASSLDVFQMDEQFF; CDR3 DNA: TGCGCCAGCAGCTTGGATGTTTTCCAGATGGATGAGCAGTTCTTC; V gene: TRBV5-1; clone size: -; J gene: TRBJ2-1; D gene: -
CDR3 protein: CASSPVGGGNQPQHF; CDR3 DNA: TGTGCCAGCAGCCCGGTGGGAGGGGGCAATCAGCCCCAGCATTTT; V gene: TRBV7-2; clone size: -; J gene: TRBJ1-5; D gene: -
CDR3 protein: CASRIAGIGDTQYF; CDR3 DNA: TGTGCCAGCAGGATCGCGGGGATCGGGGATACGCAGTATTTT; V gene: TRBV2; clone size: few; J gene: TRBJ2-3; D gene: -
CDR3 protein: CASSLGTGDINEQFF; CDR3 DNA: TGTGCCAGCAGTTTAGGGACAGGGGACATCAATGAGCAGTTCTTC; V gene: TRBV28; clone size: -; J gene: TRBJ2-1; D gene: TRBD1
CDR3 protein: CASSQLGQSNEQYF; CDR3 DNA: TGTGCCAGTAGCCAATTGGGACAGTCCAACGAGCAGTACTTC; V gene: TRBV19; clone size: -; J gene: TRBJ2-7; D gene: TRBD1
CDR3 protein: CASSPMSQETQYF; CDR3 DNA: TGTGCCAGCTCACCAATGAGCCAAGAGACCCAGTACTTC; V gene: TRBV18; clone size: -; J gene: TRBJ2-5; D gene: -
CDR3 protein: CASSLRIGVAGGPGDTQYF; CDR3 DNA: TGTGCCAGCAGCTTAAGGATAGGGGTAGCGGGAGGGCCGGGAGATACGCAGTATTTT; V gene: TRBV11-2; clone size: -; J gene: TRBJ2-3; D gene: TRBD2
CDR3 protein: CASSGGWGLTDTQYF; CDR3 DNA: TGTGCCAGCAGCGGAGGTTGGGGACTGACAGATACGCAGTATTTT; V gene: TRBV9; clone size: -; J gene: TRBJ2-3; D gene: -
CDR3 protein: CASSVAGSSGANVLTF; CDR3 DNA: TGTGCCAGCAGCGTAGCCGGGAGCTCTGGGGCCAACGTCCTGACTTTC; V gene: TRBV9; clone size: -; J gene: TRBJ2-6; D gene: -
CDR3 protein: CASSSRLAGTLSYNEQFF; CDR3 DNA: TGTGCCAGCAGTTCGCGACTAGCGGGGACCCTCTCCTACAATGAGCAGTTCTTC; V gene: TRBV27; clone size: -; J gene: TRBJ2-1; D gene: TRBD2
CDR3 protein: CASSQEHSSGNTIYF; CDR3 DNA: TGTGCCAGCAGTCAAGAACATTCCTCTGGAAACACCATATATTTT; V gene: TRBV7-2; clone size: -; J gene: TRBJ1-3; D gene: -
CDR3 protein: CASSIRREPYYEQYF; CDR3 DNA: TGTGCCAGTAGTATTCGTAGGGAACCGTACTACGAGCAGTACTTC; V gene: TRBV19; clone size: once; J gene: TRBJ2-7; D gene: -
CDR3 protein: CASSLNGGSYNEQFF; CDR3 DNA: TGTGCCAGCAGCTTAAATGGGGGCAGCTACAATGAGCAGTTCTTC; V gene: TRBV7-2; clone size: -; J gene: TRBJ2-1; D gene: -
CDR3 protein: CASSPRTAPVSGYTF; CDR3 DNA: TGTGCCAGTAGTCCCCGGACCGCCCCCGTGAGTGGCTACACCTTC; V gene: TRBV19; clone size: -; J gene: TRBJ1-2; D gene: -
CDR3 protein: CASSSPGTSGMSTDTQYF; CDR3 DNA: TGTGCCAGCAGTTCACCCGGGACTAGCGGGATGTCCACAGATACGCAGTATTTT; V gene: TRBV28; clone size: -; J gene: TRBJ2-3; D gene: TRBD2
CDR3 protein: CASSFPGGAYEQYF; CDR3 DNA: TGTGCCAGCAGTTTCCCAGGGGGGGCCTACGAGCAGTACTTC; V gene: TRBV28; clone size: -; J gene: TRBJ2-7; D gene: -
CDR3 protein: CASSIGGNNEQFF; CDR3 DNA: TGTGCCAGTAGTATTGGGGGTAACAATGAGCAGTTCTTC; V gene: TRBV19; clone size: -; J gene: TRBJ2-1; D gene: -
CDR3 protein: CASSLGFGGELFF; CDR3 DNA: TGTGCCAGCAGTTTGGGCTTTGGCGGGGAGCTGTTTTTT; V gene: TRBV28; clone size: -; J gene: TRBJ2-2; D gene: -
CDR3 protein: CATSLLGGNTGELFF; CDR3 DNA: TGCGCCACCTCGCTGCTGGGGGGGAACACCGGGGAGCTGTTTTTT; V gene: TRBV5-1; clone size: -; J gene: TRBJ2-2; D gene: -
CDR3 protein: CASRGSSYEQYF; CDR3 DNA: TGTGCCAGCAGGGGGAGCTCCTACGAGCAGTACTTC; V gene: TRBV6-1; clone size: -; J gene: TRBJ2-7; D gene: -
CDR3 protein: CASSGQEGSYNEQFF; CDR3 DNA: TGTGCCAGCAGCGGACAGGAGGGCTCCTACAATGAGCAGTTCTTC; V gene: TRBV7-6; clone size: -; J gene: TRBJ2-1; D gene: -
CDR3 protein: CAWSVMAGFYNEQFF; CDR3 DNA: TGTGCCTGGAGTGTAATGGCGGGGTTCTACAATGAGCAGTTCTTC; V gene: TRBV30; clone size: few; J gene: TRBJ2-1; D gene: -
CDR3 protein: CASSVDLAGGSEAFF; CDR3 DNA: TGTGCCAGCAGCGTAGACCTGGCTGGGGGTTCTGAAGCTTTCTTT; V gene: TRBV9; clone size: few; J gene: TRBJ1-1; D gene: -
CDR3 protein: CASSPGLAGGTGEQFF; CDR3 DNA: TGTGCCAGCTCACCCGGACTAGCGGGAGGAACGGGGGAGCAGTTCTTC; V gene: TRBV18; clone size: -; J gene: TRBJ2-1; D gene: TRBD2
CDR3 protein: CASRDTGGEKLFF; CDR3 DNA: TGTGCCAGCAGAGACACAGGGGGTGAAAAACTGTTTTTT; V gene: TRBV27; clone size: -; J gene: TRBJ1-4; D gene: TRBD1
CDR3 protein: CASSLSAGGGAYEQYF; CDR3 DNA: TGTGCCAGCAGTTTATCAGCTGGCGGGGGGGCCTACGAGCAGTACTTC; V gene: TRBV28; clone size: once; J gene: TRBJ2-7; D gene: TRBD2
CDR3 protein: CASSPQEGNEKLFF; CDR3 DNA: TGTGCCAGCAGCCCCCAAGAGGGGAATGAAAAACTGTTTTTT; V gene: TRBV4-2; clone size: -; J gene: TRBJ1-4; D gene: -
CDR3 protein: CASREQGGNQPQHF; CDR3 DNA: TGTGCCAGCAGAGAACAGGGCGGCAATCAGCCCCAGCATTTT; V gene: TRBV6-1; clone size: -; J gene: TRBJ1-5; D gene: -
CDR3 protein: CASSPYSYEQYF; CDR3 DNA: TGTGCCAGCAGCCCCTACAGCTACGAGCAGTACTTC; V gene: TRBV7-8; clone size: few; J gene: TRBJ2-7; D gene: -
CDR3 protein: CSTRQGSFQETQYF; CDR3 DNA: TGCAGCACCAGACAGGGTTCTTTCCAAGAGACCCAGTACTTC; V gene: TRBV29-1; clone size: -; J gene: TRBJ2-5; D gene: TRBD1
CDR3 protein: CASSPMGKGSNQPQHF; CDR3 DNA: TGTGCCAGCAGCCCTATGGGGAAAGGGAGCAATCAGCCCCAGCATTTT; V gene: TRBV5-6; clone size: -; J gene: TRBJ1-5; D gene: -
CDR3 protein: CASSEYGAPMNTEAFF; CDR3 DNA: TGTGCCAGCAGTGAATACGGTGCCCCCATGAACACTGAAGCTTTCTTT; V gene: TRBV25-1; clone size: few; J gene: TRBJ1-1; D gene: -
CDR3 protein: CASSLSDGSYEQYF; CDR3 DNA: TGTGCCAGCAGCTTAAGCGACGGATCCTACGAGCAGTACTTC; V gene: TRBV11-2; clone size: few; J gene: TRBJ2-7; D gene: -
CDR3 protein: CGTGTVLNTIYF; CDR3 DNA: TGTGGTACCGGGACGGTTTTAAACACCATATATTTT; V gene: TRBV25-1; clone size: -; J gene: TRBJ1-3; D gene: -
CDR3 protein: CASSSRTTYNEQFF; CDR3 DNA: TGCGCCAGCAGCTCGAGGACTACCTACAATGAGCAGTTCTTC; V gene: TRBV5-1; clone size: -; J gene: TRBJ2-1; D gene: -
CDR3 protein: CASSFTGSTEAFF; CDR3 DNA: TGTGCCAGCAGTTTTACAGGGAGCACTGAAGCTTTCTTT; V gene: TRBV5-8; clone size: -; J gene: TRBJ1-1; D gene: -
CDR3 protein: CASSLREGGTEAFF; CDR3 DNA: TGTGCCAGCAGCTTAAGGGAAGGGGGCACTGAAGCTTTCTTT; V gene: TRBV7-2; clone size: -; J gene: TRBJ1-1; D gene: -
CDR3 protein: CASSVESGRSTDTQYF; CDR3 DNA: TGTGCCAGCAGCGTAGAGTCAGGCCGAAGCACAGATACGCAGTATTTT; V gene: TRBV9; clone size: -; J gene: TRBJ2-3; D gene: -
CDR3 protein: CASADSASHSYEQYF; CDR3 DNA: TGCGCCAGCGCTGATTCGGCCAGCCACTCCTACGAGCAGTACTTC; V gene: TRBV5-1; clone size: -; J gene: TRBJ2-7; D gene: -
CDR3 protein: CASSPKHGETQYF; CDR3 DNA: TGCGCCAGCAGCCCAAAACACGGGGAGACCCAGTACTTC; V gene: TRBV10-2; clone size: -; J gene: TRBJ2-5; D gene: -
CDR3 protein: CASSRGTGSYQETQYF; CDR3 DNA: TGTGCCAGCAGTAGAGGGACAGGCTCGTACCAAGAGACCCAGTACTTC; V gene: TRBV9; clone size: many; J gene: TRBJ2-5; D gene: TRBD1
CDR3 protein: CASSGTFSKGGELFF; CDR3 DNA: TGTGCCAGCTCTGGGACTTTCTCAAAGGGCGGGGAGCTGTTTTTT; V gene: TRBV18; clone size: -; J gene: TRBJ2-2; D gene: -
CDR3 protein: CASSSPGQESKETQYF; CDR3 DNA: TGTGCCAGCAGTTCCCCGGGACAGGAGAGTAAAGAGACCCAGTACTTC; V gene: TRBV28; clone size: few; J gene: TRBJ2-5; D gene: TRBD1
CDR3 protein: CASSPRGGESQPQHF; CDR3 DNA: TGTGCCAGCAGCCCCAGGGGAGGAGAAAGTCAGCCCCAGCATTTT; V gene: TRBV7-2; clone size: few; J gene: TRBJ1-5; D gene: -
CDR3 protein: CASSLAGTGPYEQYF; CDR3 DNA: TGTGCCAGCAGTTTAGCCGGGACAGGGCCTTACGAGCAGTACTTC; V gene: TRBV6-6; clone size: -; J gene: TRBJ2-7; D gene: TRBD1
CDR3 protein: CATGTGEGNQPQHF; CDR3 DNA: TGTGCCACCGGGACAGGGGAAGGCAATCAGCCCCAGCATTTT; V gene: TRBV15; clone size: -; J gene: TRBJ1-5; D gene: TRBD1
CDR3 protein: CASSVSVVSAETQYF; CDR3 DNA: TGTGCCAGCAGTGTTTCAGTCGTCAGCGCGGAGACCCAGTACTTC; V gene: TRBV2; clone size: -; J gene: TRBJ2-5; D gene: -
CDR3 protein: CASSLGGLASGEQYF; CDR3 DNA: TGTGCCAGCAGCTTAGGGGGACTAGCGAGCGGGGAGCAGTACTTC; V gene: TRBV7-2; clone size: -; J gene: TRBJ2-7; D gene: TRBD2
CDR3 protein: CASSLETGADTQYF; CDR3 DNA: TGTGCCAGCAGCTTAGAGACAGGGGCAGATACGCAGTATTTT; V gene: TRBV7-9; clone size: -; J gene: TRBJ2-3; D gene: TRBD1
CDR3 protein: CASSLEGNYGYTF; CDR3 DNA: TGCGCCAGCAGCTTGGAGGGCAACTATGGCTACACCTTC; V gene: TRBV5-1; clone size: -; J gene: TRBJ1-2; D gene: -
CDR3 protein: CASSLGRTEAFF; CDR3 DNA: TGTGCCAGCAGTTTAGGGCGGACCGAAGCTTTCTTT; V gene: TRBV28; clone size: -; J gene: TRBJ1-1; D gene: -
CDR3 protein: CASSSRLGEKLFF; CDR3 DNA: TGTGCCAGCAGCTCGCGACTCGGGGAAAAACTGTTTTTT; V gene: TRBV7-2; clone size: few; J gene: TRBJ1-4; D gene: -
CDR3 protein: CASSPPGGINYGYTF; CDR3 DNA: TGTGCCAGCAGCCCACCGGGAGGGATTAACTATGGCTACACCTTC; V gene: TRBV7-2; clone size: -; J gene: TRBJ1-2; D gene: -
CDR3 protein: CASSLDGSSYNEQFF; CDR3 DNA: TGCGCCAGCAGCTTGGACGGGAGCTCCTACAATGAGCAGTTCTTC; V gene: TRBV5-1; clone size: -; J gene: TRBJ2-1; D gene: -